These 26 T cell receptor beta chains came from one sample sequenced in a study of OX40 agonist ivuxolimab in advanced cancers. Repertoires were generated with immunoSEQ multiplex PCR, while TCRdb's copy carries only in-frame clones and drops some. The data hold about 99,000 clones, with 90% to 95% observed a single time. This material consisted of CD4+ or CD8+ T cells sorted from blood, taken in a trial of the OX40 agonist ivuxolimab. All receptors derive from an adult with an advanced solid tumor such as melanoma, head and neck, liver or kidney cancer.

The genes are TRBV28 and TRBJ2-1, with TRBD2 identical over 7 bases. CDR1 is MDHEN and CDR2 is SYDVKM in the germline V gene. CDR3 size: 13 residues. After removal of 8 bases from V and 4 bases from J, the junction contained 5 bases not matched to a gene. CDR3 bases: TGTGCCAGCTTGGGACTACTATACAATGAGCAGTTCTTC. Translating it yields CASLGLLYNEQFF. Supplemented by reference TRBV28 and TRBJ2-1, the full variable domain reads DVKVTQSSRYLVKRTGEKVFLECVQDMDHENMFWYRQDPGLGLRLIYFSYDVKMKEKGDIPEGYSVSREKKERFSLILESASTNQTSMYLCASLGLLYNEQFFGPGTRLTVL.

V and J are TRBV5-1 and TRBJ2-7, with D perhaps assigned TRBD1 or TRBD2 (7 bases each). Germline V lookup: CDR1 SGHRS, CDR2 YFSETQ. This CDR3 comprises 12 residues. The V and J ends lost 4 bases and 7 bases respectively, with 12 bases between them. For the CDR3, the DNA is TGCGCCAGCAGCCCCCAGGGGGGGGAGCAGTACTTC. This gives the protein CASSPQGGEQYF.

The chain couples TRBV5-1 to TRBJ2-5; the match to TRBD1 covers 11 bases. V shed 4 bases and J 0 bases; nucleotides not matched to a gene: 5. CDR3 length: 16 amino acids. Looked up from germline, CDR1 is SGHRS and CDR2 is YFSETQ. This chain's CDR3 is CASSGGTGGYQETQYF. In DNA, the CDR3 is TGCGCCAGCAGCGGCGGGACAGGGGGGTACCAAGAGACCCAGTACTTC.

CDR3 nucleotide sequence: TGTGCCAGCAGTGTCAGCGGGAGGGCCGGGGGCGAGCAGTACTTC. Translating gives CASSVSGRAGGEQYF. The V call is TRBV28, the J call TRBJ2-5, with TRBD2 matching 10 bases. Matching the DNA end better, TRBJ2-7 makes the J call doubtful. CDR3 length equals 15 residues. Germline assignment: CDR1 MDHEN and CDR2 SYDVKM.

The gene calls are TRBV6-1 and TRBJ2-1, with 8 bases fitting TRBD2. With V trimmed by 7 bases and J by 10 bases, 15 bases remained unmatched. This CDR3 contains 15 residues. The germline V gene encodes CDR1 MNHNS and CDR2 SASEGT. The CDR3 bases are TGTGCCAGCATAAGCGGGAGCTCCCTGAGCGGAGAGCAGTTCTTC. It encodes CASISGSSLSGEQFF.

This chain uses TRBV15 with TRBJ2-1; a weak D match, TRBD1 (6 bases). Germline CDR1 is LNHNV and CDR2 is YYDKDF (reference sequence). Deletions cut 5 bases from V and 0 bases from J, with 11 bases between. The CDR3 has 15 residues. The CDR3 DNA is TGTGCCACCAGCCGCACAGGGAGCTCCTACAATGAGCAGTTCTTC. Translation gives CATSRTGSSYNEQFF.

The chain uses TRBV7-2 and TRBJ1-5; TRBD1 is a possible D gene (6 bases). The V gene lost 2 bases and the J gene lost 4 bases, with 18 bases spanning the gap. CDR1 and CDR2 from the germline V gene are SGHTA and FQGNSA. CDR3 length equals 17 residues. The CDR3 sequence: CASSLFLGQGPNQPQHF. The CDR3 DNA sequence: TGTGCCAGCAGCTTATTTTTGGGCCAGGGGCCTAATCAGCCCCAGCATTTT.

V and J are TRBV6-4 and TRBJ2-5, with 9 bases matching TRBD1. The V gene end was trimmed by 4 bases and the J gene end by 5 bases; junction bases not matched to a gene: 8. The CDR3 spans 15 residues. Germline V gives CDR1 MRHNA, CDR2 SNTAGT. The CDR3 DNA sequence: TGTGCCAGCAGTGGGGGGGACAGGGTGGGTGAGACCCAGTACTTC. Encoded protein: CASSGGDRVGETQYF.

The chain employs TRBV28 and TRBJ1-2; TRBD1 agrees at 7 bases. V shed 5 bases and J 4 bases; nucleotides not matched to a gene: 7. The CDR3 runs to 14 residues. Germline CDR1 and CDR2: MDHEN and SYDVKM. In DNA, the CDR3 is TGTGCCAGCAGTCTTCCGGGACAGCCCTATGGCTACACCTTC. Translating gives CASSLPGQPYGYTF.

The chain's CDR3 is CASSPSGRQVPYEQYF. Here the CDR3 DNA reads TGTGCCAGCAGCCCCTCGGGTCGGCAGGTCCCCTACGAGCAGTACTTC. V and J are TRBV5-6 and TRBJ2-7; D uncertain. CDR1 SGHDT and CDR2 YYEEEE come from the germline V gene. This CDR3 has 16 amino acids. The ends were cut back, 4 bases at V and 2 bases at J, with 19 bases in the middle.

This chain's CDR3 is CASSAGLRDYGYTF. The CDR3 nucleotides are TGTGCCAGCAGCGCGGGCCTCAGGGACTATGGCTACACCTTC. V gene TRBV28 combines with J gene TRBJ1-2; a possible D gene is TRBD1 (5 bases). The CDR3 spans 14 residues. Germline loops: CDR1 MDHEN, CDR2 SYDVKM. Trimming removed 6 bases at V and 3 bases at J, with 14 bases between.

The chain uses TRBV9 and TRBJ2-1; 15 bases align to TRBD2. CDR1 and CDR2 (germline): SGDLS, YYNGEE. CDR3 length: 17 amino acids. Losses at the gene ends were 4 bases for V and 8 bases for J; bases not matched to a gene: 10. CDR3 in DNA: TGTGCCAGCAGCATAGGACTAGCGGGAGGGCGTGGGGATGAGCAGTTCTTC. Amino acid sequence: CASSIGLAGGRGDEQFF.

The chain carries TRBV5-5 and TRBJ1-2; D is unclear. In germline, CDR1 is SGHKS, CDR2 YYEKEE (reference sequence). With 0 bases removed from V and 0 bases from J, the gap between germline ends came to 9 bases. The CDR3 runs 15 residues. CDR3 DNA: TGTGCCAGCAGCTTGGATGGATCCACTAACTATGGCTACACCTTC. It yields the protein CASSLDGSTNYGYTF.

This clone was seen once. The rearrangement links TRBV5-1 to TRBJ2-7, with a possible D match to TRBD1 (6 bases). The CDR3 covers 18 residues. The V and J ends lost 0 bases and 4 bases respectively, with 23 bases between them. Germline assignment: CDR1 SGHRS and CDR2 YFSETQ. This chain's CDR3 is CASSLAEVAGAYPYEQYF. The CDR3 DNA follows: TGCGCCAGCAGCTTGGCCGAAGTCGCAGGGGCTTATCCGTACGAGCAGTACTTC.

This clone is a singleton in its sample. V and J are TRBV18 and TRBJ2-3; D is undetermined. V lost 6 bases and J lost 0, with 4 bases in between. The germline V gene has CDR1 KGHSH and CDR2 LQKENI. The length of the CDR3 is 12 residues. DNA of the CDR3: TGTGCCAGCTCTGGGAGCACAGATACGCAGTATTTT. Amino acids: CASSGSTDTQYF.

This clone was seen just once. The chain combines TRBV4-3 with TRBJ1-1, with 8 bases aligning to TRBD1. This CDR3 has 14 residues. The J segment lost 3 bases and the V segment lost 0 bases, leaving 0 bases of the junction unmatched. From germline, CDR1 is LGHNA and CDR2 YSLEER. The CDR3 spells CASSQEQGDTEAFF. The CDR3 bases are TGCGCCAGCAGCCAAGAACAGGGGGACACTGAAGCTTTCTTT.

This clone came up once. The chain recombines TRBV5-1 with TRBJ2-3; 13 bases map to TRBD2. The CDR3 runs 18 residues. Trimming cost V 2 bases and J 5 bases; bases outside gene matches: 11. Germline loops: CDR1 SGHRS, CDR2 YFSETQ. CDR3 nucleotide sequence: TGCGCCAGCAGCTTCCACCCCGGGACTAGCGGGAAGAAAGATACGCAGTATTTT. It yields the protein CASSFHPGTSGKKDTQYF.

V is TRBV7-2 and J is TRBJ1-1; D uncertain. The V gene's germline CDR1 is SGHTA and CDR2 FQGNSA. The CDR3 is 14 residues long. Trimming took 6 bases from V and 1 from J, leaving 12 bases between them. The CDR3 region has the DNA TGTGCCAGCAGTCTATGGACGGCGAACACTGAAGCTTTCTTT. Its translation is CASSLWTANTEAFF.

The chain carries TRBV19 and TRBJ2-2; D is unresolved. The V end was cut by 8 bases, the J end by 5 bases, with 6 bases between. The CDR3 is made up of 11 amino acids. From germline, CDR1 is LNHDA and CDR2 SQIVND (reference sequence). For the CDR3, the DNA is TGTGCCAGTCTGGGGACCGGGGAGCTGTTTTTT. Its protein is CASLGTGELFF.

This chain connects TRBV27 to TRBJ1-1, with D possibly being TRBD1 (5 bases). Trimming removed 6 bases at V and 8 bases at J, with 25 bases between. The CDR3 runs 16 residues. In germline, CDR1 is MNHEY, CDR2 SMNVEV (reference sequence). The CDR3 DNA is TGTGCCAGCAGAGATCCCACGAGGACATCACGTAGCGAAGCTTTCTTT. Residues: CASRDPTRTSRSEAFF.

The chain uses TRBV28 and TRBJ2-1; no clear D gene. Germline V gives CDR1 MDHEN, CDR2 SYDVKM. The V and J ends lost 1 base and 8 bases respectively, with 3 bases between them. This CDR3 region has 11 residues. The CDR3 nucleotides are TGTGCCAGCAGTTTATTTCATGAGCAGTTCTTC. Its translation is CASSLFHEQFF.

The genes are TRBV18 and TRBJ2-3; 13 positions agree with TRBD2. The CDR3 has 15 amino acids. Germline V CDR1 and CDR2: KGHSH, LQKENI. The V gene end was trimmed by 6 bases and the J gene end by 5 bases; junction bases not matched to a gene: 5. CDR3 amino acids: CASSPGLAGEDTQYF. CDR3 sequence (DNA): TGTGCCAGCTCCCCCGGACTAGCGGGAGAAGATACGCAGTATTTT.

The chain has TRBV19 and TRBJ2-1; TRBD2 is a possible D gene (6 bases). Looked up from germline, CDR1 is LNHDA and CDR2 is SQIVND (reference sequence). V was trimmed by 1 base and J by 9 bases, leaving 10 bases between them. The CDR3 consists of 13 residues. CDR3 bases: TGTGCCAGTAGTATAGGTGGTAGCGGTGAGCAGTTCTTC. It translates to CASSIGGSGEQFF.

The V call is TRBV19, the J call TRBJ1-1; no clear D gene. The germline gives CDR1 LNHDA, CDR2 SQIVND (reference sequence). The CDR3 loop spans 14 amino acids. The V and J ends lost 7 bases and 8 bases respectively, with 20 bases between them. The CDR3 sequence: CASTVLARSTEAFF. The CDR3 DNA sequence: TGTGCCAGTACCGTATTGGCCAGATCGACCGAAGCTTTCTTT.

The rearrangement joins TRBV9 to TRBJ2-7, with 9 bases fitting TRBD1. Trimming took 0 bases from V and 6 from J; bases not matched to a gene: 7. This CDR3 is built from 15 residues. CDR1 SGDLS and CDR2 YYNGEE come from the germline V gene. The CDR3 region is CASSVGTGVPGEQYF. In DNA form, the CDR3 reads TGTGCCAGCAGCGTAGGGACAGGGGTACCGGGCGAGCAGTACTTC.

The chain has TRBV28 and TRBJ1-1; no firm D call. CDR3 length: 17 residues. V was trimmed by 2 bases and J by 4 bases, leaving 20 bases between them. The V gene's germline CDR1 is MDHEN and CDR2 SYDVKM. The CDR3 nucleotides are TGTGCCAGCAGTTTACAACAAGGTCGGCGACCGTCCACTGAAGCTTTCTTT. Translating it yields CASSLQQGRRPSTEAFF.